These T cell receptor beta chains were read from a single sample in a study of memory CD4+ T cells and cytomegalovirus serostatus. Assay used: immunoSEQ multiplex PCR; TCRdb lists only in-frame clones, some missing. Of around 50,000 clones listed, roughly three quarters are singletons. Input material: memory CD4+ T cells from blood. These TCRs come from an adult in good health and CMV-seronegative. Each CDR3 is given with its conserved first and last residue. Each record gives: J gene, V gene, clone size, D gene, CDR3 DNA, CDR3 protein. D genes are given only for firm matches. The listing skips clone size in some rows; elsewhere it reads once, few, many or a size class.

j_gene: TRBJ1-2; v_gene: TRBV4-2; abundance: -; d_gene: -; CDR3nt: TGTGCCAGCAGCCAAGAGATCGGACCTAACTATGGCTACACCTTC; CDR3aa: CASSQEIGPNYGYTF
j_gene: TRBJ2-7; v_gene: TRBV4-1; abundance: -; d_gene: -; CDR3nt: TGCGCCAGCAGCCACGTTTGGGGGGACGCCTACGAGCAGTACTTC; CDR3aa: CASSHVWGDAYEQYF
j_gene: TRBJ2-1; v_gene: TRBV5-1; abundance: -; d_gene: TRBD2; CDR3nt: TGCGCCAGCAGCTTCCAGACCGGGACTAGCGGGAGATATGAGCAGTTCTTC; CDR3aa: CASSFQTGTSGRYEQFF
j_gene: TRBJ2-7; v_gene: TRBV6-6; abundance: few; d_gene: TRBD2; CDR3nt: TGTGCCAGCAGTTATGGTTCCAGACTAGCGCTCTACGAGCAGTACTTC; CDR3aa: CASSYGSRLALYEQYF
j_gene: TRBJ2-1; v_gene: TRBV11-2; abundance: -; d_gene: -; CDR3nt: TGTGCCAGCAGCTTCGCGGGAAAGTACAATGAGCAGTTCTTC; CDR3aa: CASSFAGKYNEQFF
j_gene: TRBJ2-1; v_gene: TRBV27; abundance: -; d_gene: TRBD2; CDR3nt: TGTGCCAGCAGTGGACTAGCGGGGGACAATGAGCAGTTCTTC; CDR3aa: CASSGLAGDNEQFF
j_gene: TRBJ1-4; v_gene: TRBV12-5; abundance: -; d_gene: -; CDR3nt: TGTGCTAGTGGTTTGGTACTTGAAGCCGGGTTGGGGTTCGTAGCAACTAATGAAAAACTGTTTTTT; CDR3aa: CASGLVLEAGLGFVATNEKLFF
j_gene: TRBJ2-1; v_gene: TRBV2; abundance: -; d_gene: TRBD2; CDR3nt: TGTGCCAGCAGAACTAGCGGGAGGGCCTACAATGAGCAGTTCTTC; CDR3aa: CASRTSGRAYNEQFF
j_gene: TRBJ2-7; v_gene: TRBV28; abundance: -; d_gene: TRBD2; CDR3nt: TGTGCCAGCAGTTCACCCGGGACTAGCTTCCCCGAGCAGTACTTC; CDR3aa: CASSSPGTSFPEQYF
j_gene: TRBJ2-5; v_gene: TRBV7-6; abundance: -; d_gene: -; CDR3nt: TGTGCCAGCAGCTTGGGGGCGGAGGAAGAGACCCAGTACTTC; CDR3aa: CASSLGAEEETQYF
j_gene: TRBJ2-1; v_gene: TRBV5-1; abundance: -; d_gene: TRBD2; CDR3nt: TGCGCCAGCAGCTTGGAGAGTAGCGGGACGTTCGATGAGCAGTTCTTC; CDR3aa: CASSLESSGTFDEQFF
j_gene: TRBJ2-1; v_gene: TRBV27; abundance: -; d_gene: TRBD2; CDR3nt: TGTGCCAGCAGTTACGGGAGGGCCCTCGATGAGCAGTTCTTC; CDR3aa: CASSYGRALDEQFF
j_gene: TRBJ1-2; v_gene: TRBV7-9; abundance: -; d_gene: -; CDR3nt: TGTGCATCAGGAGGAGTCTATGGCTACACCTTC; CDR3aa: CASGGVYGYTF
j_gene: TRBJ1-3; v_gene: TRBV19; abundance: -; d_gene: TRBD1; CDR3nt: TGTGCCACGTCGACAGGGGGGCCTGGAAACACCATATATTTT; CDR3aa: CATSTGGPGNTIYF
j_gene: TRBJ2-3; v_gene: TRBV11-2; abundance: -; d_gene: TRBD2; CDR3nt: TGTGCCAGCAGCTTAAGGGCTAGCGGCCCCGGGAGAGATACGCAGTATTTT; CDR3aa: CASSLRASGPGRDTQYF
j_gene: TRBJ2-1; v_gene: TRBV6-5; abundance: -; d_gene: -; CDR3nt: TGTGCCAGCAGTTATAGTGGGGGCTCCTACAATGAGCAGTTCTTC; CDR3aa: CASSYSGGSYNEQFF
j_gene: TRBJ2-4; v_gene: TRBV4-1; abundance: few; d_gene: -; CDR3nt: TGCGCCAGCAGCCAGGGGGATTACAAAAACATTCAGTACTTC; CDR3aa: CASSQGDYKNIQYF
j_gene: TRBJ2-7; v_gene: TRBV27; abundance: few; d_gene: TRBD2; CDR3nt: TGTGCCAGCAGTGGCCCCCCGCAGCGGGAACTGTACTTC; CDR3aa: CASSGPPQRELYF
j_gene: TRBJ2-1; v_gene: TRBV5-4; abundance: -; d_gene: TRBD2; CDR3nt: TGTGCCAGCAGCGCGGGAGGGGGTTACAATGAGCAGTTCTTC; CDR3aa: CASSAGGGYNEQFF
j_gene: TRBJ2-1; v_gene: TRBV28; abundance: -; d_gene: TRBD1; CDR3nt: TGTGCCAGCAGTCCGTCCCGGGACAGGGGCCCCCCGTTTTTGCAGTTCTTC; CDR3aa: CASSPSRDRGPPFLQFF
j_gene: TRBJ1-4; v_gene: TRBV7-9; abundance: -; d_gene: -; CDR3nt: TGTGCCAGCAGCCAAGGTTGGAGGGATGAAAAACTGTTTTTT; CDR3aa: CASSQGWRDEKLFF
j_gene: TRBJ1-1; v_gene: TRBV19; abundance: -; d_gene: -; CDR3nt: TGTGCCAGTAGTAGGTGGGAAACTGAAGCTTTCTTT; CDR3aa: CASSRWETEAFF
j_gene: TRBJ2-3; v_gene: TRBV29-1; abundance: -; d_gene: TRBD2; CDR3nt: TGCAGCGTTGAAGGCCTGCGGGAGGGGTCGACAGATACGCAGTATTTT; CDR3aa: CSVEGLREGSTDTQYF
j_gene: TRBJ2-1; v_gene: TRBV6-6; abundance: -; d_gene: TRBD2; CDR3nt: TGTGCCAGCAGTGCATTAGCGGGAGCTAATGAGCAGTTCTTC; CDR3aa: CASSALAGANEQFF
j_gene: TRBJ2-3; v_gene: TRBV18; abundance: once; d_gene: TRBD2; CDR3nt: TGTGCCAGCTCACCAACGGGACTAGCGGGAGAGATTTTT; CDR3aa: CASSPTGLAGEIF
j_gene: TRBJ1-1; v_gene: TRBV6-5; abundance: few; d_gene: TRBD1; CDR3nt: TGTGCCAGCAGCCACCAGGGGGCGCACACTGAAGCTTTCTTT; CDR3aa: CASSHQGAHTEAFF